This T cell receptor (beta chain) was recorded in a study of blood T cells in healthy people across ages. Study results and caveats: Researchers report that TCR beta diversity correlated strongly with naive T cell percentage. The long-lived group displayed more naive CD4+ cells, plus higher diversity, than the aged donors did.

CDR1 MNHNY and CDR2 SVGAGI come from the germline V gene (reference sequence). Between the trimmed V and J ends, which lost 0 bases and 1 base, there was a span of 4 bases. The CDR3 runs to 13 residues. Each donor gave 9 to 10 milliliters of peripheral blood. Total RNA amounts of at least 6 micrograms were extracted per sample. The authors ran a second PCR of 7 to 11 cycles using a sample-barcoded 5' primer and a J-beta primer mix. TCRdb re-called the 5' RACE reads through MiXCR, storing one row per CDR3 protein. The data hold 600,000 to 800,000 distinct CDR3 sequences, with over 40% observed a single time. Regarding this clonotype: Its specificity is not known.

The sample consisted of blood. The V and J genes are TRBV6-6 and TRBJ2-7, with D unclear. This clonotype was sampled from a woman over 75 in good health. The CDR3 protein is CASSYSESYEQYF. For the CDR3, the DNA is TGTGCCAGCAGTTACTCAGAATCCTACGAGCAGTACTTC.